This TCR beta chain comes out of a study of blood T cells in healthy people across ages. Concerning this clonotype: Its specificity is unknown.

V dropped 5 bases and J dropped 5; count of bases not matched to a gene: 10. This CDR3 region has 14 residues. The germline gives CDR1 DFQATT, CDR2 SNEGSKA (reference sequence). PBMCs numbering at least 6 million were isolated per sample. A sample-barcoded 5' primer and a J-beta primer mix were used in a second PCR of roughly 7 to 11 cycles. TCRdb itself ran the 5' RACE reads through MiXCR, one entry per CDR3 protein. The table shows around 620,000 distinct CDR3 sequences, with approximately 27% occurring only once. General observations from the study: The study could not conclusively compare naive and antigen-experienced cells, given its unsorted PBMCs. The long-lived group displayed more naive CD4+ cells, plus higher diversity, than the aged donors did. Observed TCR beta diversity showed a strong correlation with the percentage of naive T cells as measured by flow cytometry.

The sample was blood. The V call is TRBV20-1, the J call TRBJ2-5; 8 nucleotides align to TRBD2. The origin of this receptor is a woman in her 70s in good health. Here the CDR3 reads CSAPLGLAAETQYF. The CDR3 DNA reads TGCAGTGCTCCCCTCGGACTAGCCGCGGAGACCCAGTACTTC.